The 26 T cell receptor beta chains in this list originate from one sample, sequenced in a study of cytomegalovirus exposure and HLA in healthy donors. With 60 Vbeta and 13 Jbeta primers, the PCR was carried out. Repertoires were generated with immunoSEQ multiplex PCR, while TCRdb's copy carries only in-frame clones and drops some. The top ten clones hold over 1.5% of a sample with more than 150,000 clones, over 70% of them seen once. The sequenced sample consisted of PBMCs. The receptors were gathered from a woman between 18 and 30 years old in good health and CMV-seronegative.

The J gene is TRBJ2-7, the V gene TRBV4-2; 7 bases map to TRBD1. CDR3 length equals 15 residues. Trimming at V came to 3 bases and at J to 2 bases, leaving 7 bases not matched to a gene. Germline V gives CDR1 LGHNA, CDR2 YNFKEQ. This CDR3 reads CASSQVPGQPYEQYF. CDR3 nucleotide sequence: TGTGCCAGCAGCCAGGTTCCGGGACAGCCCTACGAGCAGTACTTC.

The V call is TRBV18, the J call TRBJ2-3; 10 bases agree with TRBD1. The germline V gene has CDR1 KGHSH and CDR2 LQKENI. V shed 3 bases and J 8 bases; nucleotides not matched to a gene: 8. The CDR3 has 15 amino acids. The CDR3 DNA is TGTGCCAGCTCACCTCCGGGACAGGGGAAAATTACGCAGTATTTT. Its protein is CASSPPGQGKITQYF.

The genes are TRBV2 and TRBJ1-1; D is uncertain. The CDR3 is 13 residues long. With 6 bases removed from V and 6 bases from J, the gap between germline ends came to 14 bases. Germline loops: CDR1 SNHLY, CDR2 FYNNEI. CDR3 in amino acids: CASRSRGFAEAFF. In DNA form, the CDR3 reads TGTGCCAGCAGGTCCCGGGGTTTCGCTGAAGCTTTCTTT.

The chain is built from TRBV4-1 and TRBJ1-2; D ambiguous. With 4 bases removed from V and 5 bases from J, the gap between germline ends came to 20 bases. The CDR3 contains 16 residues. CDR1 and CDR2 (germline): MGHRA, YSYEKL. The CDR3 region has the DNA TGCGCCAGCAGCCGAAAGTATGAGACTGACTTATATGGCTACACCTTC. It yields the protein CASSRKYETDLYGYTF.

The chain combines TRBV6-5 with TRBJ2-3; 9 nucleotides match TRBD2. The V segment lost 3 bases and the J segment 2 bases; nucleotides outside the gene matches: 3. The germline V gene has CDR1 MNHEY and CDR2 SVGAGI. The CDR3 loop spans 15 amino acids. CDR3 protein: CASSYGLANTDTQYF. The CDR3 bases are TGTGCCAGCAGTTATGGACTAGCGAACACAGATACGCAGTATTTT.

V is TRBV2 and J is TRBJ2-5; 12 bases match TRBD1. J was trimmed by 6 bases and V by 8 bases; bases with no gene match: 4. This CDR3 has 13 amino acids. CDR1 is SNHLY and CDR2 is FYNNEI in the germline V gene. The CDR3 DNA is TGTGCCAGCGGGACAGGGGGCATAAAGACCCAGTACTTC. It yields the protein CASGTGGIKTQYF.

This chain uses TRBV5-1 with TRBJ1-1; 7 positions match TRBD1. The germline V gene encodes CDR1 SGHRS and CDR2 YFSETQ. J was trimmed by 8 bases and V by 4 bases; bases with no gene match: 8. CDR3 length: 13 amino acids. The CDR3 reads CASSHVEQGEAFF. In nucleotides, the CDR3 is TGCGCCAGCAGCCACGTGGAACAGGGGGAAGCTTTCTTT.

The genes are TRBV7-2 and TRBJ1-2, with 7 bases lining up with TRBD1. Trimming cost V 4 bases and J 5 bases; bases outside gene matches: 13. CDR3 length equals 16 residues. Per germline, CDR1 SGHTA and CDR2 FQGNSA. This CDR3 reads CASSSSFGTATYGYTF. In nucleotides, the CDR3 is TGTGCCAGCAGCTCGTCCTTCGGGACAGCAACGTATGGCTACACCTTC.

This clone was seen only a few times. This rearrangement joins TRBV28 to TRBJ1-2, with D maybe TRBD1 (5 bases). CDR3 length: 15 residues. V was shortened by 6 bases and J by 3 bases, with 17 bases between the two germline ends. CDR1 is MDHEN and CDR2 is SYDVKM in the germline V gene. The CDR3 DNA sequence: TGTGCCAGCAGCTCACAGGTTCGAAGTTACTATGGCTACACCTTC. Residues: CASSSQVRSYYGYTF.

The rearrangement joins TRBV30 to TRBJ2-7; D perhaps matches TRBD2 (5 bases). V gave up 2 bases and J gave up 2 bases, with 10 bases separating them. The CDR3 contains 13 residues. Per germline, CDR1 GTSNPN and CDR2 SVGIG (reference sequence). CDR3 nucleotide sequence: TGTGCCTGGAGTACGGGGAATCCCTACGAGCAGTACTTC. This gives the protein CAWSTGNPYEQYF.

The V call is TRBV13, the J call TRBJ2-7, with 7 bases fitting TRBD1. The ends lost 4 bases at V and 3 bases at J; junction bases unmatched: 9. This CDR3 has 15 residues. Germline CDR1 and CDR2: PRHDT and FYEKMQ (reference sequence). CDR3 residues: CASSSGTEAIYEQYF. CDR3 coding DNA: TGTGCCAGCAGCTCGGGGACAGAGGCGATCTACGAGCAGTACTTC.

Turning to this clone: A read error is possible here, since a much larger clone lies one base away. Other nucleotide sequences in the sample specify the same CDR3. The chain employs TRBV6-1 and TRBJ2-3, with TRBD2 matching 8 bases. The CDR3 has 14 residues. Germline CDR1 and CDR2: MNHNS and SASEGT. CDR3 nucleotides: TGTGCCAGCAGTGAGCTAGCGGGTGCAGATACCCAGTATTTT. Translation gives CASSELAGADTQYF.

This CDR3 is CASSLATGGIYGYTF. The CDR3 DNA reads as TGCGCCAGCAGCTTGGCTACAGGGGGCATATATGGCTACACCTTC. This chain joins TRBV5-1 and TRBJ1-2, with 9 nucleotides matching TRBD1. In germline, CDR1 is SGHRS, CDR2 YFSETQ. V gave up 0 bases and J gave up 5 bases; unmatched junction bases: 5. The CDR3 is 15 amino acids.

The chain is built from TRBV27 and TRBJ2-2; 14 nucleotides agree with TRBD2. This CDR3 comprises 14 residues. Germline CDR1 reads MNHEY; CDR2 reads SMNVEV (reference sequence). J was trimmed by 4 bases and V by 8 bases; bases with no gene match: 0. The CDR3 coding sequence is TGTGCCAGCGGACTAGCGGGGGGCACCGGGGAGCTGTTTTTT. Its translation: CASGLAGGTGELFF.

This clone was found a few times. Distinct nucleotide sequences in the sample also encode this CDR3. The gene calls are TRBV30 and TRBJ2-6, with D possibly TRBD1 on 5 matching bases. CDR1 GTSNPN and CDR2 SVGIG come from the germline V gene (reference sequence). With 3 bases removed from V and 12 bases from J, the gap between germline ends came to 12 bases. The CDR3 runs 12 residues. This CDR3 is CAWRAPRGVLTF. The CDR3 nucleotides read TGTGCCTGGAGAGCCCCTAGGGGCGTCCTGACTTTC.

The DNA of the CDR3 is TGTGCCAGCAGCCCTCCCCGATTAAGACAGGGCCGCACTGAAGCTTTCTTT. This encodes CASSPPRLRQGRTEAFF. The chain recombines TRBV11-2 with TRBJ1-1, with 7 bases lining up with TRBD1. The CDR3 has 17 residues. The germline gives CDR1 SGHAT, CDR2 FQNNGV. Trimming took 5 bases from V and 4 from J; bases not matched to a gene: 16.

This chain joins TRBV28 and TRBJ1-1, with D possibly matching TRBD1 (5 bases). The CDR3 spans 15 residues. Trimming cost V 8 bases and J 1 base, with 17 bases left between them. CDR1 MDHEN and CDR2 SYDVKM come from the germline V gene. Written as DNA, the CDR3 is TGTGCCAGCGGTTCGATCGGGGGGACGAACACTGAAGCTTTCTTT. Residues: CASGSIGGTNTEAFF.

Only one count was recorded for this clone. This rearrangement joins TRBV7-9 to TRBJ1-1; 9 bases are a match to TRBD1. V trimming: 1 base; J trimming: 1 base; junction bases outside the gene matches: 1. The CDR3 has 15 amino acids. Looked up from germline, CDR1 is SEHNR and CDR2 is FQNEAQ (reference sequence). Here the CDR3 DNA reads TGTGCCAGCAGCTTAGTGGGACAGGGGAACACTGAAGCTTTCTTT. Residues: CASSLVGQGNTEAFF.

This chain uses TRBV27 with TRBJ1-2, with 9 positions matching TRBD1. Germline V CDR1 and CDR2: MNHEY, SMNVEV (reference sequence). The CDR3 has 15 amino acids. Trimming took 4 bases from V and 2 from J; bases not matched to a gene: 5. Here the CDR3 DNA reads TGTGCCAGCAGTTCCGGACAGGGGTGGAACTATGGCTACACCTTC. Protein: CASSSGQGWNYGYTF.

In nucleotides, the CDR3 is TGTGCCAGCTCATTACGACAGGTCATGAATGAAAAACTGTTTTTT. It encodes CASSLRQVMNEKLFF. The rearrangement links TRBV18 to TRBJ1-4, with a tentative D call TRBD1 (6 bases). This CDR3 is 15 amino acids long. Germline CDR1 is KGHSH and CDR2 is LQKENI. V lost 5 bases to trimming and J lost 5 bases, with 15 bases between them.

The chain couples TRBV19 to TRBJ2-6; D unresolved. CDR3 length: 17 amino acids. Trimming removed 5 bases from V and 1 base from J, with 15 bases in between. Germline loops: CDR1 LNHDA, CDR2 SQIVND (reference sequence). The CDR3 bases are TGTGCCAGTAGTTCCCGGTCTCAATCATCTGGGGCCAACGTCCTGACTTTC. As protein: CASSSRSQSSGANVLTF.

This chain links TRBV11-3 with TRBJ2-2; the match to TRBD2 covers 7 bases. The CDR3 has 14 residues. V gave up 7 bases and J gave up 4 bases; unmatched junction bases: 6. The germline V gene has CDR1 SGHNT and CDR2 YENEEA. The CDR3 bases are TGTGCCAGCATGAGCGGGGTTTCCACCGGGGAGCTGTTTTTT. This sequence encodes CASMSGVSTGELFF.

In DNA form, the CDR3 reads TGTGCCAGCAGCTTAGCGGGCGGTGGGGGCGGTGAGCAGTTCTTC. It encodes CASSLAGGGGGEQFF. This chain links TRBV11-3 with TRBJ2-1; perhaps TRBD1 as D (6 bases). CDR1 and CDR2 (germline): SGHNT, YENEEA. The CDR3 runs to 15 residues. The V end lost 1 base, the J end lost 9 bases, and 16 bases lay between the germline ends. Using reference TRBV11-3 and TRBJ2-1 for the parts outside the CDR3, the full variable domain is EAGVVQSPRYKIIEKKQPVAFWCNPISGHNTLYWYLQNLGQGPELLIRYENEEAVDDSQLPKDRFSAERLKGVDSTLKIQPAELGDSAVYLCASSLAGGGGGEQFFGPGTRLTVL.

The gene calls are TRBV6-5 and TRBJ1-1; 7 bases line up with TRBD1. The length of the CDR3 is 13 residues. J was trimmed by 5 bases and V by 5 bases; bases with no gene match: 5. The germline CDR1 and CDR2 sequences are MNHEY and SVGAGI. The chain's CDR3 is CASSLGGATEAFF. CDR3 nucleotide sequence: TGTGCCAGCAGTCTAGGGGGCGCGACTGAAGCTTTCTTT.

This rearrangement joins TRBV2 to TRBJ2-7; possibly TRBD1 for D (6 bases). The CDR3 length is 15 residues. CDR1 and CDR2 from the germline V gene are SNHLY and FYNNEI. V dropped 3 bases and J dropped 3 bases, with 15 bases sitting between them. CDR3 nucleotides: TGTGCCAGCAGTGAGGGGACACCCTTACTCTACGAGCAGTACTTC. Its translation: CASSEGTPLLYEQYF.

V usage is TRBV6-1 and J usage is TRBJ2-3; D perhaps matches TRBD1 (6 bases). This CDR3 is 15 amino acids long. CDR1 and CDR2 (germline): MNHNS, SASEGT. V shed 5 bases and J shed 4 bases, with 16 bases lying between them. The CDR3 is CASSLLQGSADTQYF. CDR3 nucleotides: TGTGCCAGCAGTTTACTACAGGGTAGCGCAGATACGCAGTATTTT.